This entry lists 30 T cell receptor beta chains sequenced from one sample in a study of T cell responses to AZD1222 COVID-19 vaccine. Clones were sequenced by immunoSEQ multiplex PCR, and TCRdb holds only the in-frame ones, with some missing. The sample shows more than 95,000 clones, less than 95% of them seen only once. Source: peripheral blood, taken on day 0 of AZD1222 vaccination. Every receptor here comes from an adult in good health.

This rearrangement joins TRBV4-1 to TRBJ2-7, with D perhaps matching TRBD1 (5 bases). Germline CDR1 is MGHRA and CDR2 is YSYEKL. Trimming cost V 2 bases and J 0 bases, with 11 bases left between them. The CDR3 runs 15 residues. The CDR3 loop reads CASSQWGGASYEQYF. DNA of the CDR3: TGCGCCAGCAGCCAATGGGGTGGGGCCTCCTACGAGCAGTACTTC.

The genes are TRBV5-1 and TRBJ2-3; D might be TRBD1 (6 bases). The CDR3 is made up of 16 amino acids. The germline gives CDR1 SGHRS, CDR2 YFSETQ. V lost 4 bases, J lost 0 bases, and 15 bases lay in between. The CDR3 coding sequence is TGCGCCAGCAGCCGGACAATACAGGGTAGCACAGATACGCAGTATTTT. Translated: CASSRTIQGSTDTQYF.

The chain is built from TRBV4-2 and TRBJ2-3, with 8 bases identical to TRBD2. CDR1 is LGHNA, CDR2 YNFKEQ, per germline. Losses at the gene ends were 2 bases for V and 6 bases for J; bases not matched to a gene: 13. The CDR3 has 17 amino acids. The CDR3 region is CASSQPLPGGPGDTQYF. CDR3 coding DNA: TGTGCCAGCAGCCAACCCCTTCCGGGGGGGCCCGGGGATACGCAGTATTTT.

The V call is TRBV3-1 (or the pseudogene TRBV3-2), the J call TRBJ2-1; TRBD2 matches 10 bases. The germline gives CDR1 LGHDT, CDR2 YNNKEL (reference sequence). This CDR3 region has 15 residues. The V and J ends lost 1 base and 10 bases, in that order; junction bases with no gene match: 7. DNA of the CDR3: TGTGCCAGCAGCCAAGGGCTAGCGGGGGCGGGGGAGCAGTTCTTC. It yields the protein CASSQGLAGAGEQFF.

This chain joins TRBV11-2 and TRBJ2-5; D not resolved. With 5 bases removed from V and 5 bases from J, the gap between germline ends came to 21 bases. Germline-derived CDR1 and CDR2 are SGHAT and FQNNGV. CDR3 length: 16 amino acids. In nucleotides, the CDR3 is TGTGCCAGCAGCCCCGGAGTAGAGGCGCGGTTTGAGACCCAGTACTTC. This translates into CASSPGVEARFETQYF. The full variable domain, with the rest looked up from reference TRBV11-2 and TRBJ2-5, is EAGVAQSPRYKIIEKRQSVAFWCNPISGHATLYWYQQILGQGPKLLIQFQNNGVVDDSQLPKDRFSAERLKGVDSTLKIQPAKLEDSAVYLCASSPGVEARFETQYFGPGTRLLVL.

The chain joins TRBV6-2 or TRBV6-3 to TRBJ2-7, with D perhaps matching TRBD2 (6 bases). This CDR3 spans 14 amino acids. Germline V gene sequence: CDR1 MNHEY, CDR2 SVGEGT. Deletions cut 8 bases from V and 0 bases from J, with 14 bases between. The CDR3 is CASCRGGSSYEQYF. The CDR3 DNA sequence: TGTGCCAGCTGCCGTGGGGGGAGCTCCTACGAGCAGTACTTC.

This chain joins TRBV6-6 and TRBJ2-1; 7 bases align to TRBD1. Germline lookup yields CDR1 MNHNY and CDR2 SVGAGI (reference sequence). The junction had 15 bases not matched to a gene; V was cut back by 6 bases and J by 7 bases. The CDR3 has 16 residues. Here the CDR3 reads CASSPRDREPTNEQFF. Written as DNA, the CDR3 is TGTGCCAGCAGCCCGCGAGACAGGGAGCCTACTAATGAGCAGTTCTTC.

This rearrangement joins TRBV27 to TRBJ2-5, with D uncertain. The germline V gene encodes CDR1 MNHEY and CDR2 SMNVEV (reference sequence). The CDR3 length is 12 residues. V shed 3 bases and J shed 10 bases, with 12 bases lying between them. The DNA for the CDR3 is TGTGCCAGCAGTTTTCCCCCCAATAGCCAGTACTTC. It encodes CASSFPPNSQYF.

V and J are TRBV4-2 and TRBJ2-3; TRBD2 matches 9 bases. Germline V gene sequence: CDR1 LGHNA, CDR2 YNFKEQ. V was pared by 1 base and J by 2 bases, with 13 bases of the junction left unmatched. The CDR3 length is 19 residues. This CDR3 reads CASSQADGWAGGDTDTQYF. DNA for the CDR3: TGTGCCAGCAGCCAAGCCGACGGATGGGCGGGGGGGGACACAGATACGCAGTATTTT.

J is TRBJ1-5 and V is TRBV25-1; D is undetermined. V was cut by 0 bases and J by 4 bases, with 4 bases left in between. Germline V gives CDR1 MGHDK, CDR2 SYGVNS. The CDR3 length is 13 residues. CDR3 sequence reads: CASSEYGNQPQHF. In DNA, the CDR3 is TGTGCCAGCAGTGAATATGGGAATCAGCCCCAGCATTTT.

Details on this clone: This sample includes further DNA sequences coding for the same CDR3. This chain uses TRBV3-1 (or the pseudogene TRBV3-2) with TRBJ1-4; D call uncertain. Germline V gene sequence: CDR1 LGHDT, CDR2 YNNKEL (reference sequence). The CDR3 is 11 residues long. Trimming cost V 3 bases and J 8 bases, with 4 bases left between them. CDR3 amino acids: CASSQGEKLFF. Written as DNA, the CDR3 is TGTGCCAGCAGCCAGGGCGAAAAACTGTTTTTT.

The J gene is TRBJ2-7, the V gene TRBV7-2; D not resolved. The CDR3 sequence is 13 residues long. V was cut by 5 bases and J by 2 bases, with 10 bases left in between. In germline, CDR1 is SGHTA, CDR2 FQGNSA. The CDR3 region has the DNA TGTGCCAGCAGCAAGGCAACAGCCTACGAGCAGTACTTC. Translating it yields CASSKATAYEQYF.

The chain recombines TRBV18 with TRBJ1-2; 11 nucleotides agree with TRBD1. V dropped 5 bases and J dropped 8; count of bases not matched to a gene: 7. The germline gives CDR1 KGHSH, CDR2 LQKENI. The CDR3 has 14 amino acids. CDR3 sequence: CASSAGQGARGYTF. The CDR3 DNA reads TGTGCCAGCTCAGCCGGACAGGGGGCGAGAGGCTACACCTTC.

This clone is a singleton in its sample. The V gene is TRBV13, the J gene TRBJ2-4, with a possible D match to TRBD1 (6 bases). This CDR3 spans 18 amino acids. The germline V and J ends were trimmed by 5 bases and 0 bases, with 20 bases remaining between them. From germline, CDR1 is PRHDT and CDR2 FYEKMQ (reference sequence). CDR3 region: CASSPAWGPDRAKNIQYF. CDR3 DNA sequence: TGTGCCAGCAGCCCCGCCTGGGGGCCGGACAGAGCCAAAAACATTCAGTACTTC.

The V gene is TRBV5-4, the J gene TRBJ2-3; D unresolved. This CDR3 region has 14 residues. Germline loops: CDR1 SGHNT, CDR2 YYREEE (reference sequence). The V gene lost 2 bases and the J gene lost 2 bases, with 9 bases spanning the gap. CDR3 residues: CASSFWGVTDTQYF. The CDR3 nucleotides are TGTGCCAGCAGCTTCTGGGGTGTCACAGATACGCAGTATTTT. Drawing the rest from reference TRBV5-4 and TRBJ2-3, the complete variable domain is ETGVTQSPTHLIKTRGQQVTLRCSSQSGHNTVSWYQQALGQGPQFIFQYYREEENGRGNFPPRFSGLQFPNYSSELNVNALELDDSALYLCASSFWGVTDTQYFGPGTRLTVL.

The rearrangement links TRBV10-3 to TRBJ1-2; D call uncertain. Per germline, CDR1 ENHRY and CDR2 SYGVKD. The CDR3 has 13 amino acids. Trimming left V 4 bases short and J 8 bases short, with 14 bases between. The CDR3 protein is CAISGGAPAGYTF. In nucleotides, the CDR3 is TGTGCCATCAGTGGGGGAGCTCCTGCCGGCTACACCTTC.

CDR3 amino acids: CASSLGRAGYGYTF. The CDR3 region has the DNA TGTGCCAGCAGTTTAGGAAGGGCGGGCTATGGCTACACCTTC. The chain joins TRBV28 to TRBJ1-2, with unresolved D. The V and J ends lost 2 bases and 4 bases respectively, with 11 bases between them. CDR3 length: 14 amino acids. Germline assignment: CDR1 MDHEN and CDR2 SYDVKM.

The chain links TRBV4-3 to TRBJ1-2; D is possibly TRBD1 (6 bases). Trimming cost V 4 bases and J 3 bases, with 12 bases left between them. Germline V gene lookup returns CDR1 LGHNA and CDR2 YSLEER. This CDR3 has 14 residues. CDR3 sequence (DNA): TGCGCCAGCAGCCGTGACAGGTCCGACTATGGCTACACCTTC. This codes for CASSRDRSDYGYTF.

V gene TRBV7-3 combines with J gene TRBJ2-5; D is possibly TRBD2 (6 bases). The V gene lost 5 bases and the J gene lost 3 bases, with 13 bases spanning the gap. The length of the CDR3 is 14 residues. The germline V gene encodes CDR1 SGHTA and CDR2 FQGTGA. The CDR3 loop is CASSPGGLKETQYF. The CDR3 nucleotides are TGTGCCAGCAGCCCCGGAGGGCTAAAAGAGACCCAGTACTTC.

The chain's CDR3 is CASSLEPRPSYEQYF. The CDR3 region has the DNA TGTGCCAGCAGCTTAGAACCTAGGCCTTCCTACGAGCAGTACTTC. The chain is built from TRBV13 and TRBJ2-7; no reliable D call. The CDR3 totals 15 residues. The V end lost 1 base, the J end lost 1 base, and 11 bases lay between the germline ends. Germline V gene lookup returns CDR1 PRHDT and CDR2 FYEKMQ (reference sequence).

The V call is TRBV12-3 or TRBV12-4, the J call TRBJ1-3, with 9 bases aligning to TRBD1. V gave up 7 bases and J gave up 7 bases; unmatched junction bases: 5. CDR3 size: 13 residues. The CDR3 is CASNPGQGNTIYF. The CDR3 region has the DNA TGTGCCAGCAACCCGGGACAGGGTAACACCATATATTTT.

The chain recombines TRBV15 with TRBJ2-1; D gene uncertain. CDR1 LNHNV and CDR2 YYDKDF come from the germline V gene (reference sequence). V shed 3 bases and J shed 4 bases, with 19 bases lying between them. The CDR3 spans 17 residues. The CDR3 DNA reads TGTGCCACCAGCAGTATCCTTGCCCCCCCAGCGTACAATGAGCAGTTCTTC. Protein sequence: CATSSILAPPAYNEQFF.

The chain joins TRBV7-9 to TRBJ2-7; possibly TRBD1 for D (5 bases). Germline assignment: CDR1 SEHNR and CDR2 FQNEAQ (reference sequence). Trimming cost V 2 bases and J 7 bases, with 15 bases left between them. This CDR3 contains 14 residues. In nucleotides, the CDR3 is TGTGCCAGCAGCTTAAAGACAGTCAATGGGGAGCAGTACTTC. Translation gives CASSLKTVNGEQYF.

This sequence joins TRBV29-1 and TRBJ1-5; 7 bases map to TRBD1. Germline V gene lookup returns CDR1 SQVTM and CDR2 ANQGSEA. V dropped 6 bases and J dropped 5; count of bases not matched to a gene: 4. The CDR3 totals 12 residues. The CDR3 is CSVRDSDQPQHF. For the CDR3, the DNA is TGCAGCGTACGGGACAGTGATCAGCCCCAGCATTTT.

V gene TRBV4-3 combines with J gene TRBJ1-2; D not certain. The ends were cut back, 0 bases at V and 1 base at J, with 6 bases in the middle. This CDR3 has 14 amino acids. Germline V gene data show CDR1 as LGHNA and CDR2 as YSLEER. The CDR3 sequence is CASSQESYNYGYTF. The CDR3 region has the DNA TGCGCCAGCAGCCAAGAGTCGTATAACTATGGCTACACCTTC.

This chain connects TRBV10-3 to TRBJ1-1; the D is unclear. Trimming removed 7 bases from V and 1 base from J, with 10 bases in between. CDR1 and CDR2 (germline): ENHRY, SYGVKD. This CDR3 region has 13 residues. CDR3 amino acids: CAITGESNTEAFF. CDR3 in DNA: TGTGCCATCACTGGGGAGTCGAACACTGAAGCTTTCTTT.

The gene calls are TRBV29-1 and TRBJ1-3; 10 bases line up with TRBD1. V gave up 7 bases and J gave up 4 bases; unmatched junction bases: 4. Germline CDR1 SQVTM, CDR2 ANQGSEA. The CDR3 is 13 amino acids. The DNA of the CDR3 is TGCAGCGGGGGACAGGGGTCCGGAAACACCATATATTTT. It is translated as CSGGQGSGNTIYF.

The rearrangement joins TRBV28 to TRBJ1-1; D uncertain. The ends were cut back, 0 bases at V and 2 bases at J, with 13 bases in the middle. This CDR3 has 16 amino acids. In germline, CDR1 is MDHEN, CDR2 SYDVKM. CDR3 DNA: TGTGCCAGCAGTTTATGGGCAGGAGGACCTAACACTGAAGCTTTCTTT. Its protein is CASSLWAGGPNTEAFF.

The chain has TRBV7-3 and TRBJ2-3; D is possibly TRBD1 (5 bases). The CDR3 runs to 14 residues. The germline V and J ends were trimmed by 6 bases and 0 bases, with 10 bases remaining between them. From germline, CDR1 is SGHTA and CDR2 FQGTGA. Here the CDR3 reads CASSPGKSTDTQYF. CDR3 bases: TGTGCCAGCAGTCCAGGGAAAAGCACAGATACGCAGTATTTT. The full variable domain, in which reference TRBV7-3 and TRBJ2-3 provide the parts outside the CDR3, is GAGVSQTPSNKVTEKGKYVELRCDPISGHTALYWYRQSLGQGPEFLIYFQGTGAADDSGLPNDRFFAVRPEGSVSTLKIQRTERGDSAVYLCASSPGKSTDTQYFGPGTRLTVL.

This chain links TRBV29-1 with TRBJ2-7; TRBD2 agrees at 7 bases. This CDR3 is 15 amino acids long. Germline CDR1 reads SQVTM; CDR2 reads ANQGSEA. Trimming at V came to 2 bases and at J to 2 bases, leaving 9 bases not matched to a gene. In nucleotides, the CDR3 is TGCAGCGTTGAAAGCGGGACCCAGGGCGCCTACGAGCAGTACTTC. This translates into CSVESGTQGAYEQYF.